Each of the 32 T cell receptor beta chains below was sequenced from the same sample in a study of esophageal squamous cell carcinoma under preoperative chemotherapy. The time point is: after preoperative PTX-NDP chemotherapy. MiXCR, run by TCRdb on the PCR reads, gives a single entry per CDR3 protein. The sample consists of over 25,000 distinct CDR3 sequences, approximately 55% of them appearing once. The specimen was obtained from a patient given preoperative chemotherapy. The receptors come from a human donor with esophageal squamous cell carcinoma. The donor label of this sample is uncertain.

In the case of this clonotype: Given a much more abundant clone one base away, this may be a read error. The chain has TRBV6-1 and TRBJ2-3; D not resolved. Gene TRBJ2-7 matches the end of the DNA better, so the J call may be wrong. Per germline, CDR1 MNHNS and CDR2 SASEGT. The CDR3 is 14 amino acids. The DNA for the CDR3 is TGTGCCAGCAGTCCACGGAGTCCACCCTACGAGCAGTACTTC. Translated, it gives CASSPRSPPYEQYF.

A note on this clonotype: Its ends do not fully match the called genes, so a read error is possible. The CDR3 is CASRIGLEDTGALYF. The CDR3 nucleotides read TGTGCCAGCAGGATCGGACTAGAGGACACCGGGGCGCTGTATTTT. The genes are TRBV12-3 or TRBV12-4 and TRBJ2-2, with 7 bases aligning to TRBD2. The CDR3 totals 15 residues.

V gene TRBV6-1 combines with J gene TRBJ2-5; 7 bases fit TRBD2. The CDR3 is made up of 15 amino acids. Per germline, CDR1 MNHNS and CDR2 SASEGT. V shed 2 bases and J 2 bases; nucleotides not matched to a gene: 5. The CDR3: CASSEPRTRQETQYF. CDR3 nucleotides: TGTGCCAGCAGTGAACCACGGACTAGACAAGAGACCCAGTACTTC.

This clonotype was observed at least ten times. The chain carries TRBV6-4 and TRBJ2-1; 9 bases are shared with TRBD2. The V gene's germline CDR1 is MRHNA and CDR2 SNTAGT. V lost 2 bases and J lost 4; bases outside the gene matches: 6. This CDR3 spans 16 amino acids. CDR3 residues: CASSDDAGGPYNEQFF. CDR3 in DNA: TGTGCCAGCAGTGACGATGCGGGGGGGCCGTACAATGAGCAGTTCTTC.

This clonotype came up many times. The V gene is TRBV7-9, the J gene TRBJ1-1, with D possibly matching TRBD1 (6 bases). V gave up 9 bases and J gave up 2 bases, with 16 bases separating them. This CDR3 is built from 14 residues. Germline V gives CDR1 SEHNR, CDR2 FQNEAQ (reference sequence). The CDR3, as DNA: TGTGCCAGTACTCCGGGGGCCGTTAACACTGAAGCTTTCTTT. It encodes CASTPGAVNTEAFF. The full variable domain, in which reference TRBV7-9 and TRBJ1-1 provide the parts outside the CDR3, is DTGVSQNPRHKITKRGQNVTFRCDPISEHNRLYWYRQTLGQGPEFLTYFQNEAQLEKSRLLSDRFSAERPKGSFSTLEIQRTEQGDSAMYLCASTPGAVNTEAFFGQGTRLTVV.

The CDR3 nucleotides are TGTGCCAGCAGCGGAGACAGGGGGCCACCTAATGAAAAACAGTATTTT. As protein: CASSGDRGPPNEKQYF. The rearrangement uses TRBV7-8 and TRBJ1-4; 10 bases align to TRBD1. The closer fit of TRBJ2-3 to the DNA end suggests the J call may be wrong. Germline CDR1 reads SGHVS; CDR2 reads FQNEAQ. This CDR3 contains 16 residues.

Ten or more counts support this clonotype. V gene TRBV15 combines with J gene TRBJ2-3; 7 bases are shared with TRBD1. Losses at the gene ends were 1 base for V and 11 bases for J; bases not matched to a gene: 9. This CDR3 spans 14 amino acids. Germline V gene sequence: CDR1 LNHNV, CDR2 YYDKDF (reference sequence). The CDR3 loop is CATSRGGTGDLQYF. The CDR3 region has the DNA TGTGCCACCAGCAGAGGCGGAACAGGGGACCTGCAGTATTTT.

This clonotype was counted only a few times. The rearrangement uses TRBV6-1 and TRBJ2-5; D is possibly TRBD2 (7 bases). Deletions cut 3 bases from V and 1 base from J, with 15 bases between. This CDR3 is 16 amino acids long. Germline assignment: CDR1 MNHNS and CDR2 SASEGT. CDR3 DNA: TGTGCCAGCAGTGATCGCGGGGGCGGGATCCAAGAGACCCAGTACTTC. Translated: CASSDRGGGIQETQYF.

This clonotype was observed at least ten times. Here the CDR3 DNA reads TGTGCCAGTAGTATAGATCTACCGGGTTCAGGGGGTAATGAGCAGTTCTTC. Its translation: CASSIDLPGSGGNEQFF. The V call is TRBV19, the J call TRBJ2-1, with TRBD1 matching 7 bases. Germline assignment: CDR1 LNHDA and CDR2 SQIVND (reference sequence). The CDR3 extends over 17 amino acids. Unmatched junction bases numbered 12, after V lost 0 bases and J lost 7 bases.

This clonotype was found many times. The V gene is TRBV6-1, the J gene TRBJ1-5; D remains unclear. This CDR3 comprises 15 residues. Trimming took off 8 bases at V and 0 bases at J, with 14 bases between the two ends. CDR1 and CDR2 from the germline V gene are MNHNS and SASEGT. The CDR3 DNA sequence: TGTGCCAGCCTTACAGACCCCTATAGCAATCAGCCCCAGCATTTT. Translation gives CASLTDPYSNQPQHF.

This rearrangement joins TRBV6-2 or TRBV6-3 to TRBJ1-1; the D gene is possibly TRBD1 (6 bases). V shed 8 bases and J shed 3 bases, with 16 bases lying between them. Germline loops: CDR1 MNHEY, CDR2 SVGEGT. The CDR3 is made up of 14 amino acids. CDR3 residues: CASARVQGYTEAFF. The CDR3, as DNA: TGTGCCAGCGCGAGGGTACAGGGATACACTGAAGCTTTCTTT.

There are a few counts of this clonotype. This chain links TRBV7-2 with TRBJ1-2; D is unresolved. The V gene's germline CDR1 is SGHTA and CDR2 FQGNSA. Between the trimmed V and J ends, which lost 5 bases and 1 base, there was a span of 8 bases. The CDR3 spans 13 residues. This CDR3 reads CASSLINNYGYTF. CDR3 nucleotide sequence: TGTGCCAGCAGCCTTATCAATAACTATGGCTACACCTTC.

Points on this clonotype: A read error is likely, as this CDR3 ends without the conserved phenylalanine or tryptophan. The DNA is left out, because the CDR3 cannot be placed on it with certainty; the CDR3 is given as TCRdb lists it. V gene TRBV12-3 or TRBV12-4 combines with J gene TRBJ2-5; TRBD1 is the table's D call and was not checked against the DNA. The CDR3 is made up of 14 amino acids, end residues included. The CDR3 region is CARSRTGGPESQYS.

This clonotype was detected only a few times. The chain joins TRBV7-8 to TRBJ1-6, with D tentatively TRBD1 (6 bases). V was cut by 5 bases and J by 8 bases, with 16 bases left in between. There are 15 residues in the CDR3. Germline CDR1 reads SGHVS; CDR2 reads FQNEAQ. CDR3 sequence: CASSPQQGIDSPLHF. CDR3 sequence (DNA): TGTGCCAGCAGCCCGCAACAGGGTATCGATTCACCCCTCCACTTT.

The rearrangement uses TRBV7-9 and TRBJ2-3; D may correspond to TRBD1 or TRBD2 (5 bases each). TRBJ2-4 explains the end of the DNA better; the J call may be wrong. The CDR3 runs to 15 residues. Per the germline V gene, CDR1 is SEHNR and CDR2 is FQNEAQ (reference sequence). CDR3 region: CASGSGPWGKDTQYF. CDR3 sequence (DNA): TGTGCCAGCGGCTCGGGGCCGTGGGGCAAAGATACTCAGTACTTC.

Points on this clonotype: One end of the junction does not line up with germline, which may come from a read error. The chain links TRBV7-3 to TRBJ2-3; 8 bases align to TRBD2. Looked up from germline, CDR1 is SGHTA and CDR2 is FQGTGA. The CDR3 runs 17 residues. This CDR3 reads CASSRELGRGAGDTQYF. The CDR3 DNA sequence: TGTGCCAGCAGCCGCGAACTGGGGCGGGGGGCCGGAGACACGCAGTATTTC.

Of note for this clonotype: One end of the junction fails to match germline, which may point to a read error. J is TRBJ2-4 and V is TRBV6-8; a weak D match, TRBD1 (7 bases). The CDR3 totals 14 residues. Germline CDR1 and CDR2: MNHGY and SAAAGT. As DNA, the CDR3 is TGTGGCAGCAGGGGGGTGCGAGCCAAAAACACTCAGTACTTT. This translates into CGSRGVRAKNTQYF.

To note about this clonotype: Sequence at one end of the junction differs from germline and may be a read error. The rearrangement links TRBV7-9 to TRBJ2-5; D may correspond to TRBD1 or TRBD2 (5 bases each). This CDR3 spans 12 amino acids. Germline CDR1 SEHNR, CDR2 FQNEAQ (reference sequence). CDR3 DNA sequence: TGTGCCAGCAGCCAAGAAGGGGACGTCCAGAACTTC. Its translation: CASSQEGDVQNF.

This clonotype was seen only once. This rearrangement joins TRBV11-2 to TRBJ2-5; D is undetermined. The CDR3 loop spans 13 amino acids. Trimming took off 1 base at V and 11 bases at J, with 14 bases between the two ends. The germline CDR1 and CDR2 sequences are SGHAT and FQNNGV. The CDR3 DNA sequence: TGTGCCAGCAGCTTAGGTGGCGATGGTGAGCAGTACTTC. Residues: CASSLGGDGEQYF.

Comment on this clonotype: The junction departs from the called germline gene at one end, perhaps through a read error. V and J are TRBV7-2 and TRBJ2-1, with D perhaps TRBD2 (6 bases). Germline CDR1 reads SGHTA; CDR2 reads FQGNSA. This CDR3 comprises 12 residues. The CDR3 region has the DNA TGTGCCAGCAGGGGGGGAATCACTACGCAGTTCTTT. Translating gives CASRGGITTQFF. The variable domain in full, with the rest retrieved from reference TRBV7-2 and TRBJ2-1, is GAGVSQSPSNKVTEKGKDVELRCDPISGHTALYWYRQSLGQGLEFLIYFQGNSAPDKSGLPSDRFSAERTGGSVSTLTIQRTQQEDSAVYLCASRGGITTQFFGPGTRLTVL.

Details on this clonotype: Because the CDR3 is missing its conserved closing phenylalanine or tryptophan, this is likely a read error. Because the CDR3's place on the DNA is in doubt, the DNA is left out and the CDR3 is given as listed by TCRdb. The gene calls are TRBV7-2 and TRBJ2-5. The CDR3 length equals 14 residues, ends included. Germline V lookup: CDR1 SGHTA, CDR2 FQGNSA. CDR3 sequence: CASSLAAGQETQLL.

This clonotype was observed a single time. The CDR3 carries no conserved terminal phenylalanine or tryptophan, so it likely arises from a read error. The rearrangement joins TRBV7-9 to TRBJ2-5; TRBD2 aligns across 7 bases. The end of the DNA fits TRBJ2-1 better, so the J call may be wrong. Germline CDR1 reads SEHNR; CDR2 reads FQNEAQ (reference sequence). The CDR3 consists of 14 residues. The CDR3 coding sequence is TGTGCCAGCAGCCCCCCGGCGGGAGTCAATGAGCAGTTCATC. Its translation is CASSPPAGVNEQFI.

The genes are TRBV7-8 and TRBJ2-4; TRBD2 might be the D (6 bases). The CDR3 contains 16 residues. Deletions cut 8 bases from V and 13 bases from J, with 30 bases between. Germline V gene sequence: CDR1 SGHVS, CDR2 FQNEAQ. The DNA for the CDR3 is TGTGCCAGCCGCAACCCGGGGCGGGGAGCCAGAAACACGCAGTACTTC. Protein sequence: CASRNPGRGARNTQYF.

The chain has TRBV27 and TRBJ2-3; no clear D gene. The CDR3 is 13 residues long. CDR1 and CDR2 from the germline V gene are MNHEY and SMNVEV (reference sequence). Trimming cost V 7 bases and J 1 base, with 9 bases left between them. The CDR3 DNA follows: TGTGCCAGCACACCCTTTGGCACAGATACGCAGTATTTT. It translates to CASTPFGTDTQYF.

In the case of this clonotype: One junction end disagrees with the germline gene, perhaps due to a read error. The chain has TRBV12-3 or TRBV12-4 and TRBJ2-3; D assignment may be TRBD1 or TRBD2 (5 bases each). The CDR3 contains 16 residues. The CDR3 here is CPSSSMGQGATDTQYF. The CDR3 DNA reads as TGTCCCAGCAGTTCTATGGGGCAGGGAGCCACAGATACGCAGTACTTT.

As concerns this clonotype: No conserved phenylalanine or tryptophan ends this CDR3, so it is likely a read error. No DNA is shown, since the ends of the CDR3 on it are uncertain; the CDR3 is the one TCRdb lists. CDR3 amino acids: CASSRQLGPATQHS. This sequence joins TRBV7-8 and TRBJ2-5; no DNA check was done on the table's D call, TRBD1. The germline gives CDR1 SGHVS, CDR2 FQNEAQ. With termini counted, the CDR3 has 14 amino acids.

This clonotype occurred many times. This chain uses TRBV27 with TRBJ2-5, with D maybe TRBD2 (5 bases). V was shortened by 6 bases and J by 11 bases, with 16 bases between the two germline ends. Germline lookup yields CDR1 MNHEY and CDR2 SMNVEV (reference sequence). The CDR3 is 12 residues long. CDR3 residues: CASSPPAGGQYF. CDR3 DNA sequence: TGTGCCAGCAGCCCCCCCGCTGGCGGGCAGTACTTC.

Many counts were recorded for this clonotype. The chain recombines TRBV12-3 or TRBV12-4 with TRBJ2-7; tentatively, D is TRBD1 or TRBD2 (5 bases each). With 6 bases removed from V and 2 bases from J, the gap between germline ends came to 20 bases. There are 16 residues in the CDR3. The CDR3 nucleotides are TGTGCCAGCAGACCCTTGGGACGAGGGCCCGCCTACGAGCAGTACTTC. The encoded protein is CASRPLGRGPAYEQYF.

This clonotype was seen ten or more times. This chain connects TRBV11-3 to TRBJ2-1; 8 bases are a match to TRBD2. V lost 1 base to trimming and J lost 10 bases; unmatched junction nucleotides: 6. CDR1 is SGHNT, CDR2 YENEEA, per germline. This CDR3 is 14 amino acids long. The DNA for the CDR3 is TGTGCCAGCAGCTTAGTTGGTAGCGGGGCCGAGCAGTTCTTC. Protein sequence: CASSLVGSGAEQFF.

A remark on this clonotype: One end of the junction varies from germline; a read error may be responsible. The genes are TRBV6-1 and TRBJ2-4, with TRBD2 as a possible D gene (7 bases). CDR1 and CDR2 (germline): MNHNS, SASEGT. CDR3 length equals 14 residues. CDR3 residues: CASRGGRADNTQYF. The CDR3 nucleotides are TGTGCCAGCAGGGGGGGGCGAGCCGACAACACTCAGTACTTC.

This clonotype has at least ten counts. The chain has TRBV6-1 and TRBJ2-5; 10 positions match TRBD1. Per germline, CDR1 MNHNS and CDR2 SASEGT. CDR3 length equals 15 residues. The V segment lost 6 bases and the J segment 5 bases; nucleotides outside the gene matches: 9. This CDR3 reads CASRPPGQGLETQYF. DNA of the CDR3: TGTGCCAGCAGGCCCCCGGGACAGGGGCTGGAGACCCAGTACTTC.

The chain employs TRBV7-9 and TRBJ2-5; D perhaps matches TRBD1 (6 bases). The last part of the DNA fits TRBJ2-7 better; the J call may be wrong. Per germline, CDR1 SEHNR and CDR2 FQNEAQ (reference sequence). The CDR3 runs 13 residues. CDR3 DNA: TGTGCCAGCAGCAGACCGACAGGCTACGAGCAGTACTTC. This sequence encodes CASSRPTGYEQYF.